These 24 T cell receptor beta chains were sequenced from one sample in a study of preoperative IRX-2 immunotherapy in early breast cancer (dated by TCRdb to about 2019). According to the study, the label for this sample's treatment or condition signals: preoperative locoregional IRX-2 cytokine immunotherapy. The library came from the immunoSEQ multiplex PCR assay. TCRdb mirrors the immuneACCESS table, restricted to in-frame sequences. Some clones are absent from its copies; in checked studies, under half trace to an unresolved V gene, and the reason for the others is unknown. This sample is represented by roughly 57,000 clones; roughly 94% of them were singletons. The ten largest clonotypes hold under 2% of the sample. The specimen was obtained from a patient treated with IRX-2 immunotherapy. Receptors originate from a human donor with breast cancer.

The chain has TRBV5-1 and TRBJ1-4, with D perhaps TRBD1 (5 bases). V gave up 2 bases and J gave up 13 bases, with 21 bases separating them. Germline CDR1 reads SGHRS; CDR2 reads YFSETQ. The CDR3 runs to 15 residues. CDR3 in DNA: TGCGCCAGCAGCTTTGAGGGGCCTCTTGTCGGAGGACTGTTTTTT. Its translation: CASSFEGPLVGGLFF.

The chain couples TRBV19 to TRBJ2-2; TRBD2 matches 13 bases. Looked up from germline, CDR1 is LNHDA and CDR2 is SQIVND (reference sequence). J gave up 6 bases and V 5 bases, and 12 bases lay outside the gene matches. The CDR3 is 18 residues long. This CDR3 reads CASSSRTSGGALAGELFF. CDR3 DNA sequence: TGTGCCAGTAGTTCTCGTACTAGCGGGGGGGCCTTGGCCGGGGAGCTGTTTTTT.

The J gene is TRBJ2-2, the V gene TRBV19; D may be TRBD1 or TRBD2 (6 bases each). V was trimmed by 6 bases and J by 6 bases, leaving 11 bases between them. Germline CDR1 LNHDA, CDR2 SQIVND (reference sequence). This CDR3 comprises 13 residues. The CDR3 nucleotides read TGTGCCAGTAGCTACGGGGGCCCCGGGGAGCTGTTTTTT. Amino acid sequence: CASSYGGPGELFF.

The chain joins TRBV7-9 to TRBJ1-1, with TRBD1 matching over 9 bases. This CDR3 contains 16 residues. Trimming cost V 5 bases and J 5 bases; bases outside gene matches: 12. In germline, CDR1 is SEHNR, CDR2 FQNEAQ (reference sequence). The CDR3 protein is CASSVTGGRLVTEAFF. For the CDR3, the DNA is TGTGCCAGCAGCGTAACAGGGGGCCGTTTGGTTACTGAAGCTTTCTTT.

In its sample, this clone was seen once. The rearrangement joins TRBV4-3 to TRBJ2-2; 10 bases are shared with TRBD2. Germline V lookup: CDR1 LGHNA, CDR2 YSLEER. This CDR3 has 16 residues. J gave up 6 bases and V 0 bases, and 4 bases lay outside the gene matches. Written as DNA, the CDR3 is TGCGCCAGCAGCCAAGAGCTAGCGGGGGTGGCCGGGGAGCTGTTTTTT. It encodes CASSQELAGVAGELFF.

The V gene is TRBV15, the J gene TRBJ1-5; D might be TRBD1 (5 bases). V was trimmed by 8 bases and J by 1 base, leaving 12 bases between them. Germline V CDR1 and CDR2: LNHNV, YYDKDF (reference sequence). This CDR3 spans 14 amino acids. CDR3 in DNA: TGTGCCACCTCTCGACGGGGGAGCAATCAGCCCCAGCATTTT. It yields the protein CATSRRGSNQPQHF.

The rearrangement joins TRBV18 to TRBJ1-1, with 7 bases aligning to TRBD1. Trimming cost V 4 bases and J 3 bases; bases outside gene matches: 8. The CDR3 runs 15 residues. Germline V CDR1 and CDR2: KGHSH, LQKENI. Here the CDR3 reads CASSHEQGPYTEAFF. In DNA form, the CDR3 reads TGTGCCAGCTCACATGAACAGGGGCCGTACACTGAAGCTTTCTTT.

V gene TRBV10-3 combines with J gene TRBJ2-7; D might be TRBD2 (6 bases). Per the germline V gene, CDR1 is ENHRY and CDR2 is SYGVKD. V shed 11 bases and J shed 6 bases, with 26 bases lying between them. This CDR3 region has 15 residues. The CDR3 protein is CASTSHQRPEGEQYF. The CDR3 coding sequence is TGTGCCTCCACCAGCCACCAAAGACCGGAGGGCGAGCAGTACTTC.

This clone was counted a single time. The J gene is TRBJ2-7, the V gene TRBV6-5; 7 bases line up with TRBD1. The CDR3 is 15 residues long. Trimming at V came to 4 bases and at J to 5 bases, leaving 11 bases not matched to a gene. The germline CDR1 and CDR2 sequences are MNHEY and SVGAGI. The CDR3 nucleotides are TGTGCCAGCAGTTCTCAGGGGGAAATATGGGACGAGCAGTACTTC. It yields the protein CASSSQGEIWDEQYF.

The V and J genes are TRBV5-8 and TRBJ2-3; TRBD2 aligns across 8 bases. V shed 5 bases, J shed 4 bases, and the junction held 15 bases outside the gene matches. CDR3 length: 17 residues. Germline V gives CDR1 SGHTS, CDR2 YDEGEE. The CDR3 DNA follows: TGTGCCAGCAGTCCGCCGGCCCCGGGACTAGTCCCAGATACGCAGTATTTT. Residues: CASSPPAPGLVPDTQYF.

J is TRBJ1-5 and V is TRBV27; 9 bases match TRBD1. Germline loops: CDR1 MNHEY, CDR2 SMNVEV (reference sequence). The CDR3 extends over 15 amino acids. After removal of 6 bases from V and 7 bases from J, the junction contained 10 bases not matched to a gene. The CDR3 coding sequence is TGTGCCAGCAGCGGACAGGGGCCGTGGGGGCAGCCCCAGCATTTT. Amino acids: CASSGQGPWGQPQHF.

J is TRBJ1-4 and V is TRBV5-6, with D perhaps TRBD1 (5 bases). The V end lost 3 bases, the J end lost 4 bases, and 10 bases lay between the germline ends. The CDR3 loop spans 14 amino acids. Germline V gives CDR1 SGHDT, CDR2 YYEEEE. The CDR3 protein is CASSWKGLNEKLFF. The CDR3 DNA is TGTGCCAGCAGCTGGAAGGGGCTTAATGAAAAACTGTTTTTT.

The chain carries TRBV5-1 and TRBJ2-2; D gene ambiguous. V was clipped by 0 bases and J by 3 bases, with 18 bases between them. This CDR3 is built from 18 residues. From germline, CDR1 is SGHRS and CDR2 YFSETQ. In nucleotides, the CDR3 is TGCGCCAGCAGCTTGGCGAATAGACGGCAGGTCGACACCGGGGAGCTGTTTTTT. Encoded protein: CASSLANRRQVDTGELFF.

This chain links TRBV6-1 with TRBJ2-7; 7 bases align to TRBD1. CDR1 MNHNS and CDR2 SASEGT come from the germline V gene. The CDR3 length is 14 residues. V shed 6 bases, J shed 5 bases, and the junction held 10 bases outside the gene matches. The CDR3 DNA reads TGTGCCAGCAGGAAGGGACAGCTTGTTGACGAGCAGTACTTC. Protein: CASRKGQLVDEQYF.

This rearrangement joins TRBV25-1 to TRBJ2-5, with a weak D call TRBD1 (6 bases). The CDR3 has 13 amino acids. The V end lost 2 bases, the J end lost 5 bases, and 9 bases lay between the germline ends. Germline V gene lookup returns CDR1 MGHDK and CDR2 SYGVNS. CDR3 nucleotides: TGTGCCAGCAGTGAAGGGGGCGCGGAGACCCAGTACTTC. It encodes CASSEGGAETQYF.

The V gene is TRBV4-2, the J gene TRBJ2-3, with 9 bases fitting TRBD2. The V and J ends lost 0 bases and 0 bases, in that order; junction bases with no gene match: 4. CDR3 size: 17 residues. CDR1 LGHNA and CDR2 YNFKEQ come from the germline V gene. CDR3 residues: CASSQELAGPSTDTQYF. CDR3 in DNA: TGTGCCAGCAGCCAAGAGCTAGCGGGGCCTAGCACAGATACGCAGTATTTT.

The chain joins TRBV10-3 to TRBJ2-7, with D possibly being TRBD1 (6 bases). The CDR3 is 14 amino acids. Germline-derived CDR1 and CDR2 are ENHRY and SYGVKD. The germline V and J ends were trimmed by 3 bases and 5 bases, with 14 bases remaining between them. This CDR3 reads CAISDVGQRDEQYF. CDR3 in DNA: TGTGCCATCAGTGATGTGGGACAACGGGACGAGCAGTACTTC.

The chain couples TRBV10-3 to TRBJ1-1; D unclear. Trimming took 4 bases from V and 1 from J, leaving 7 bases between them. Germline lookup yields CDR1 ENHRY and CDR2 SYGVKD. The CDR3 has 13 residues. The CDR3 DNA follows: TGTGCCATCAGTGGGATGGGGAACACTGAAGCTTTCTTT. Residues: CAISGMGNTEAFF.

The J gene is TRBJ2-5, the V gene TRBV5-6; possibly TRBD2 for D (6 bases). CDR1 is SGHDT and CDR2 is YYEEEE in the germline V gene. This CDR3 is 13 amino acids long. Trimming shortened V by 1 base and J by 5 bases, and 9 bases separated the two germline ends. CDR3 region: CASSLSGVETQYF. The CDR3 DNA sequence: TGTGCCAGCAGCTTGTCGGGGGTGGAGACCCAGTACTTC.

CDR3 DNA sequence: TGCGCCAGCAGCCAAACGAATAGCGGGGGGAACACCGGGGAGCTGTTTTTT. Protein product: CASSQTNSGGNTGELFF. The chain recombines TRBV4-1 with TRBJ2-2, with 9 positions matching TRBD2. Germline CDR1 reads MGHRA; CDR2 reads YSYEKL. V was pared by 2 bases and J by 1 base, with 5 bases of the junction left unmatched. The CDR3 loop spans 17 amino acids.

In DNA form, the CDR3 reads TGTGCCAGCAGCTTGGTAGACAGCTACTATGGCTACACCTTC. Encoded protein: CASSLVDSYYGYTF. The V gene is TRBV5-6, the J gene TRBJ1-2; D possibly corresponds to TRBD1 (5 bases). This CDR3 contains 14 residues. Trimming took off 0 bases at V and 3 bases at J, with 9 bases between the two ends. Germline CDR1 SGHDT, CDR2 YYEEEE.

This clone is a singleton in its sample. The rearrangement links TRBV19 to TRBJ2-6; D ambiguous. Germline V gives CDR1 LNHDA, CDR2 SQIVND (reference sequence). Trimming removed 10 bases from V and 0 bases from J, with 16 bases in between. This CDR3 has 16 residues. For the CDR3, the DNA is TGTGCCACTTCCGACCCTGCCCACTCTGGGGCCAACGTCCTGACTTTC. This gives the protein CATSDPAHSGANVLTF.

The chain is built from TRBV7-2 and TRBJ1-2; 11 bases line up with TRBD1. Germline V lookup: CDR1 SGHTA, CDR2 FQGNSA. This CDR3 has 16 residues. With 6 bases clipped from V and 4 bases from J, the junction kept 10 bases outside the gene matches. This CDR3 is CASSQYGQGAGYGYTF. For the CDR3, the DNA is TGTGCCAGCAGTCAATATGGACAGGGGGCCGGCTATGGCTACACCTTC.

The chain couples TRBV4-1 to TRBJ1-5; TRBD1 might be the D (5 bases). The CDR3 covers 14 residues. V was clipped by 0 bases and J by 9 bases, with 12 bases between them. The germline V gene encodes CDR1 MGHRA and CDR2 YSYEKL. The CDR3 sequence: CASSQDARGRPQHF. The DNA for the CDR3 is TGCGCCAGCAGCCAAGATGCTAGGGGTAGGCCCCAGCATTTT.